Described below is a single T cell receptor (beta chain) sequence and its context. What antigen it recognizes has not been identified. No clone much larger than this one lies a single base away; base qualities are absent. Synthetic TCR analog templates were spiked into each PCR to estimate absolute template abundance from read counts. The immunoSEQ assay was used to amplify TCRbeta CDR3 regions from genomic DNA with bias-controlled V and J gene primers. Rearranged TCRbeta segments were sequenced at approximately 20X coverage. Per the original workflow: Clustering was used to correct sequencing errors, and CDR3s were annotated against IMGT so that V, D and J genes could be assigned. Downstream analyses used only productive TCRbeta rearrangements and left out out-of-frame or stop-codon sequences. Clonality was computed as one minus Shannon entropy normalized by the log of the number of unique productive sequences. Clones differing between time points or between blood and tumor were identified using Fisher's exact test with Benjamini-Hochberg correction, with an adjusted p below 0.01 applied as the threshold. TCRdb retrieved this table from immuneACCESS and kept in-frame rearrangements only. Not all clones are present; in checked studies, unresolved V genes account for under half, and no reason is known for the remainder. Clone size and the V and J calls come from that table; the DNA yielded D and trimming. The sample table shows 100,000 to 150,000 clones, and 86% are seen once. The ten top clones hold roughly 2.4% of the sample.

The sample's time point label, decoded: peripheral blood 6 weeks after treatment start. The cohort included 29 patients with locally advanced or metastatic urothelial carcinoma who were treated at Memorial Sloan Kettering on a trial protocol. Peripheral blood mononuclear cells were collected pretreatment and during treatment, at between 1 and 8 total time points per patient. The Qiagen DNeasy Blood extraction kit was used to purify genomic DNA from total PBMCs and from tumor samples. Collected pretreatment and during treatment, PBMCs were isolated and stored as previously described. V ends up 1 base short and J 1 base short, with an unmatched junction base count of 3. Looking up the germline V gene yields CDR1 SGDLS and CDR2 YYNGEE. The CDR3 numbers 16 residues from cysteine through phenylalanine. CDR3 DNA only is kept here, 48 bases in frame from base 1. These data originate in a study of PD-L1 blockade in urothelial cancer (dated by TCRdb to 2016 to 2017). A note on the overall study: All patients started therapy around 2014 and received atezolizumab 1,200 mg intravenously every 3 weeks. About nine tenths of the roughly 29 patients were males with bladder-origin urothelial cancer, and about 65% of the roughly 30 reported a prior smoking history. Patients had an ECOG performance status of 0 or 1 and had received between 0 and 3 prior chemotherapy regimens. Blood samples were analyzed at 3 weeks after treatment start (second dose) and at 6 weeks after treatment start. Blood samples gave median yields of approximately 130,000 T cells and 82,636 unique TCRs, along with a median clonality of around 0.08. The study, an exploratory multi-omic analysis, examined somatic, immune and clinical correlates of response to PD-L1 blockade with atezolizumab in urothelial cancer. Pretreatment tumor samples, along with matched peripheral blood collected serially before and after atezolizumab treatment, underwent TCR sequencing. Durable clinical benefit was defined as progression-free survival longer than 6 months, and TCR features were also tested against progression-free and overall survival. In the same patients, pretreatment tumors underwent whole exome sequencing and RNA sequencing in addition to TCR sequencing. About 10 patients reached durable clinical benefit, while some 19 patients did not. Pretreatment blood TCR-seq was available for twenty-nine patients, at least one posttreatment blood collection was obtained for 25 or so patients, and tumor TCR-seq was available for 25 or so patients.

Results the study describes overall, beyond this receptor: Because of the small sample size (n ≈ 30) and the many exploratory analyses performed, the results are intended to be regarded as hypothesis-generating. Improved progression-free and overall survival was associated with having pretreatment peripheral blood TCR clonality below the median. Greater expansion of tumor-associated TCR clones in peripheral blood 3 weeks after the start of treatment was observed in patients with durable benefit (n of about 21, p = 0.022).

The chain was built from TRBV9 and TRBJ2-3, and 10 junction bases match TRBD2. The input for sequencing was PBMCs, taken around atezolizumab (anti-PD-L1) treatment. The sequence was collected from a man in his fifties with urothelial cancer. The CDR3 region: CASSVILAGGTDTQYF. Here is the DNA: TGTGCCAGCAGCGTAATCCTAGCGGGAGGCACAGATACGCAGTATTTT. When the CDR3 is completed using the reference TRBV9 and TRBJ2-3 genes on either side, the full variable domain is DSGVTQTPKHLITATGQRVTLRCSPRSGDLSVYWYQQSLDQGLQFLIQYYNGEERAKGNILERFSAQQFPDLHSELNLSSLELGDSALYFCASSVILAGGTDTQYFGPGTRLTVL.